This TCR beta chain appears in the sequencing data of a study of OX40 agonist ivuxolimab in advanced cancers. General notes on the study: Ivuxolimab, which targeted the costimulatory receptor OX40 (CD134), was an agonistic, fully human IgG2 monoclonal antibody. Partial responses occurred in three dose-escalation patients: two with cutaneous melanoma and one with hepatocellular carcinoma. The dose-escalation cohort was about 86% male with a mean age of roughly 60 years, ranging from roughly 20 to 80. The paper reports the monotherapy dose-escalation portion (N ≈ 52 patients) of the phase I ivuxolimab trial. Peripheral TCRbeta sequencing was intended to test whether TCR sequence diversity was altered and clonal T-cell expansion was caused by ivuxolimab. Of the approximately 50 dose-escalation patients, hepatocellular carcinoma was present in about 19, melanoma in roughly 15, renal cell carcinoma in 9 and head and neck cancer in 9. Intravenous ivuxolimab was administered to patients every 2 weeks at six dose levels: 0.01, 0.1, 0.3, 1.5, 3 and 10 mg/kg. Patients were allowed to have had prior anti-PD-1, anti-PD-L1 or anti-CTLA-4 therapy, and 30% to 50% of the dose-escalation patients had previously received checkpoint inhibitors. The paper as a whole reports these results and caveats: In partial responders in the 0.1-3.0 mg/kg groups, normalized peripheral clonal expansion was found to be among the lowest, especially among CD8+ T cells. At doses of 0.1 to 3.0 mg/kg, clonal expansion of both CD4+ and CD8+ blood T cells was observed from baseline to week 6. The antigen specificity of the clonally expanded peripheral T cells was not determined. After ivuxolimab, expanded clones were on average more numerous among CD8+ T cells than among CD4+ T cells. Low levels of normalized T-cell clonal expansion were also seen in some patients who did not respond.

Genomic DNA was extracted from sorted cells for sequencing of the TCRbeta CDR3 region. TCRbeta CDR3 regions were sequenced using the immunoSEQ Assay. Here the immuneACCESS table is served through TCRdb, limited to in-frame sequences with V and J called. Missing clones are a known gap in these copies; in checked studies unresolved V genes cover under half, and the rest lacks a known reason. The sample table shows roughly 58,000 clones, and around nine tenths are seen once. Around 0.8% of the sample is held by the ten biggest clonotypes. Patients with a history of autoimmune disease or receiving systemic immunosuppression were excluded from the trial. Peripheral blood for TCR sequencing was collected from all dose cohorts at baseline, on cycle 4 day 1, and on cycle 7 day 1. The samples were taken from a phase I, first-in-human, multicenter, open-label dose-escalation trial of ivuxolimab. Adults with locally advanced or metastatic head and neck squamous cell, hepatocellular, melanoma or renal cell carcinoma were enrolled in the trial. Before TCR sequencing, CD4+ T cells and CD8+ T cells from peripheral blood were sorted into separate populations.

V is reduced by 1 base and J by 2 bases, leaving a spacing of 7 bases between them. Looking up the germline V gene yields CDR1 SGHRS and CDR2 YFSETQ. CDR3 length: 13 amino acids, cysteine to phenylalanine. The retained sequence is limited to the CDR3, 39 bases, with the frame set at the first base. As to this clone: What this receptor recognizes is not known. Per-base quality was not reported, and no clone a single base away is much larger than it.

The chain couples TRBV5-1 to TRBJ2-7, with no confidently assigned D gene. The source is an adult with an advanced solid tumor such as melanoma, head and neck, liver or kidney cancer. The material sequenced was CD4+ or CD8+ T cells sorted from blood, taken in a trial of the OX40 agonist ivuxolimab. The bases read TGCGCCAGCAGCTTGAGTACCACCTACGAGCAGTACTTC. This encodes CASSLSTTYEQYF.